These T cell receptor beta chains were read from a single sample in a study of a mutant IDH1 vaccine in newly diagnosed glioma. Here immunoSEQ multiplex PCR was the method, and the copy in TCRdb shows in-frame clones only, minus some. Among over 25,000 clones listed, roughly nine tenths were seen once. Sequenced material: PBMCs, taken from a glioma patient treated with radiotherapy, temozolomide or both. These receptors were obtained from a woman between 35 and 50 years old with glioma. Both conserved end residues are part of each CDR3. A D gene is named only where the DNA matches it firmly.

v_call: TRBV2
d_call: .
j_call: TRBJ2-3
cdr3_nt: TGTGCCATCACGGGACCGCTAGCCACAGATACGCAGTATTTT
cdr3_aa: CAITGPLATDTQYF

v_call: TRBV29-1
d_call: TRBD2
j_call: TRBJ2-1
cdr3_nt: TGCAGCGTTGGTGGTTTGACTAGCGATAAGTTCTTC
cdr3_aa: CSVGGLTSDKFF

v_call: TRBV11-2
d_call: .
j_call: TRBJ2-3
cdr3_nt: TGTGCCAGCAGCGGGTGGTCCGAGGACGGCACAGATACGCAGTATTTT
cdr3_aa: CASSGWSEDGTDTQYF

v_call: TRBV30
d_call: .
j_call: TRBJ1-1
cdr3_nt: TGTGCCTGGAGTGAGGGGAAGAACACTGAAGCTTTCTTT
cdr3_aa: CAWSEGKNTEAFF

v_call: TRBV2
d_call: .
j_call: TRBJ2-3
cdr3_nt: TGTGCCAGCAGTTACCCTTTCACAGATACGCAGTATTTT
cdr3_aa: CASSYPFTDTQYF

v_call: TRBV5-1
d_call: .
j_call: TRBJ2-7
cdr3_nt: TGCGCCAGCAGCTTGGTTCCCCGTCCCTACGAGCAGTACTTC
cdr3_aa: CASSLVPRPYEQYF

v_call: TRBV5-4
d_call: .
j_call: TRBJ1-4
cdr3_nt: TGTGCCAGCAGCTTACGCCAGTCCGAAAAACTGTTTTTT
cdr3_aa: CASSLRQSEKLFF

v_call: TRBV5-1
d_call: .
j_call: TRBJ2-2
cdr3_nt: TGCGCCAGCAGCCTCCGTCCAGTCGACACCGGGGAGCTGTTTTTT
cdr3_aa: CASSLRPVDTGELFF

v_call: TRBV28
d_call: .
j_call: TRBJ1-2
cdr3_nt: TGTGCCACCGGAGCCAGGGCCTATGGCTACACCTTC
cdr3_aa: CATGARAYGYTF

v_call: TRBV5-5
d_call: .
j_call: TRBJ1-2
cdr3_nt: TGTGCCAGCAGCTTGGGGGACTATGGCTACACCTTC
cdr3_aa: CASSLGDYGYTF

v_call: TRBV7-2
d_call: TRBD1
j_call: TRBJ1-1
cdr3_nt: TGTGCCAGCAGTTTGGGACAGGGCTATGAAGCTTTCTTT
cdr3_aa: CASSLGQGYEAFF